Described below is a single TCR beta chain sequence and its context. With 0 bases removed from V and 5 bases from J, the gap between germline ends came to 12 bases. The V gene's germline CDR1 is SGHRS and CDR2 YFSETQ. The CDR3 contains 15 residues. The sample comes from a study of blood T cell repertoires in COVID-19. As for the study in general: Italy, Spain and the United States were the sources of the convalescent and acute COVID-19 samples.

Original data processing: From reference gene primer amplification, estimates of nucleated cell counts were derived. Sequencing used immunoSEQ multiplex PCR; TCRdb keeps in-frame clones, though not all of them. The V and J calls and clone size are taken from that table; D and trimming were inferred from the DNA. The sample includes around 70,000 clones, roughly 89% seen only once; the top ten take about 0.56%. The source is a man in his fifties or sixties with acute or convalescent COVID-19. Sequencing input: peripheral blood. The J gene is TRBJ2-1, the V gene TRBV5-1; D is possibly TRBD2 (6 bases). The CDR3 spells CASSLDGGTHNEQFF. CDR3 bases: TGCGCCAGCAGCTTGGACGGGGGAACCCACAATGAGCAGTTCTTC.